This T cell receptor beta chain was retrieved from a study of blood T cells in healthy people across ages. As for the study in general: When template switching was applied, about one barcoded beta molecule was captured per two T cells.

Sample-barcoded 5' priming and a J-beta primer mix drove a second PCR of 7 to 11 cycles. CDR3-containing paired-end reads numbering at least 2.5 million came from each sample. TCRdb used MiXCR to reprocess the 5' RACE reads, holding one entry per CDR3 protein. The table includes hundreds of thousands of distinct CDR3 sequences, about 25% detected once. CDR1 and CDR2 (germline): SNHLY, FYNNEI. The CDR3 spans 16 residues. V was clipped by 6 bases and J by 2 bases, with 14 bases between them. The rearrangement links TRBV2 to TRBJ2-6; D tentatively reads TRBD1 or TRBD2 (5 bases each). The receptor's source is an older woman in good health. Sample: blood. The CDR3 loop reads CASRRDLLPGANVLTF. The CDR3 DNA reads TGTGCCAGCAGGAGGGACCTACTACCTGGGGCCAACGTCCTGACTTTC.